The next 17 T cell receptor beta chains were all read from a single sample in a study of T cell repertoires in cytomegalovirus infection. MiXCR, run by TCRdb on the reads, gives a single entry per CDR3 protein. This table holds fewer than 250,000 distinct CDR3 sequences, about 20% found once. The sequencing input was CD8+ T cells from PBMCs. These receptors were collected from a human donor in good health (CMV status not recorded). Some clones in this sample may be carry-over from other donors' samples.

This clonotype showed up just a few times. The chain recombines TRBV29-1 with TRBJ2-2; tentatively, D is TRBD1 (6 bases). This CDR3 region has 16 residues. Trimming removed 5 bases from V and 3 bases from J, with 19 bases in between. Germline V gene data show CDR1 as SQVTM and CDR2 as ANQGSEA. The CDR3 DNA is TGCAGCGTTTCTGTAAAAAACAGGGTCTACACCGGGGAGCTGTTTTTT. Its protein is CSVSVKNRVYTGELFF.

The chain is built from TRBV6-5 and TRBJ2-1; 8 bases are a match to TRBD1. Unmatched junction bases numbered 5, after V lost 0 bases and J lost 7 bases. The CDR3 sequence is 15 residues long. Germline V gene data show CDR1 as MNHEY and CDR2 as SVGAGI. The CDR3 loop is CASSYSGQGANEQFF. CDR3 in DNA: TGTGCCAGCAGTTACTCGGGGCAGGGGGCGAATGAGCAGTTCTTC.

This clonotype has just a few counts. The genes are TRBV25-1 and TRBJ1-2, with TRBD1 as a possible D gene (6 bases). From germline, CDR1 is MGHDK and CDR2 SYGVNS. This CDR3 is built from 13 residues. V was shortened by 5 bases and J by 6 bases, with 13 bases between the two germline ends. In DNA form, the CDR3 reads TGTGCCAGCAGTATGCAGGGGAGGGATGGCTACACCTTC. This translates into CASSMQGRDGYTF.

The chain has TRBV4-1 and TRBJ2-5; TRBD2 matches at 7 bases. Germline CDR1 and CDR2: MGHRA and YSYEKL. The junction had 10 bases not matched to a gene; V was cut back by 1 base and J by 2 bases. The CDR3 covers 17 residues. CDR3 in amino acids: CASSQVLAGETQETQYF. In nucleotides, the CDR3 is TGCGCCAGCAGCCAAGTCCTTGCGGGGGAGACGCAAGAGACCCAGTACTTC.

Here the CDR3 reads CASSYSMGPIAYEQYF. As DNA, the CDR3 is TGTGCCAGCAGTTACTCGATGGGGCCGATCGCCTACGAGCAGTACTTC. This rearrangement joins TRBV6-2 or TRBV6-3 to TRBJ2-7; tentatively, D is TRBD1 (5 bases). Trimming pared 0 bases from V and 2 bases from J, leaving 14 bases between. Germline-derived CDR1 and CDR2 are MNHEY and SVGEGT. The CDR3 covers 16 residues.

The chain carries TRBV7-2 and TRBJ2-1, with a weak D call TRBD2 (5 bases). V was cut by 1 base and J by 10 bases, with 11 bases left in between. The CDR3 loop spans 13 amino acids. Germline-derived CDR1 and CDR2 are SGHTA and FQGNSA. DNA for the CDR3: TGTGCCAGCAGCTTAGTGGCCCCGGGGGAGCAGTTCTTC. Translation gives CASSLVAPGEQFF.

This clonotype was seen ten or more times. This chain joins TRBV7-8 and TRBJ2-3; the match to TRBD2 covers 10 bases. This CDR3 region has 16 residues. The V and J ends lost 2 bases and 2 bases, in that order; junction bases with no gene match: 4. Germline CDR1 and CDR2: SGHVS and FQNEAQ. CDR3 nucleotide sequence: TGTGCCAGCAGCTTACGAGCGGGGGGGAACACAGATACGCAGTATTTT. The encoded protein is CASSLRAGGNTDTQYF.

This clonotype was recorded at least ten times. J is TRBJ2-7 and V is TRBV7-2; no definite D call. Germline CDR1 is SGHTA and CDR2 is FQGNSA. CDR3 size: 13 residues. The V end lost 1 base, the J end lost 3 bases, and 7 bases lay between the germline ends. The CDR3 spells CASSLESSYEQYF. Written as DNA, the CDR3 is TGTGCCAGCAGCTTAGAGTCAAGCTACGAGCAGTACTTC.

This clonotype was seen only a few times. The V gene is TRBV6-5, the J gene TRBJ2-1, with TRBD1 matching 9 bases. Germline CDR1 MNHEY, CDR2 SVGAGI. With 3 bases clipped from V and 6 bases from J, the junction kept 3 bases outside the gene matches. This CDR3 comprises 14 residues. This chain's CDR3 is CASSYRTGVNEQFF. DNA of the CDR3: TGTGCCAGCAGTTATAGGACAGGGGTCAATGAGCAGTTCTTC.

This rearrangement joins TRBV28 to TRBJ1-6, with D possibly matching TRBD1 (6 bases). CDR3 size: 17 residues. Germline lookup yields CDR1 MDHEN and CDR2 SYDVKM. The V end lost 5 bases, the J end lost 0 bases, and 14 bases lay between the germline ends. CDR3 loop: CASSPTGHHSYNSPLHF. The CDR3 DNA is TGTGCCAGCAGTCCGACGGGACACCACTCCTATAATTCACCCCTCCACTTT.

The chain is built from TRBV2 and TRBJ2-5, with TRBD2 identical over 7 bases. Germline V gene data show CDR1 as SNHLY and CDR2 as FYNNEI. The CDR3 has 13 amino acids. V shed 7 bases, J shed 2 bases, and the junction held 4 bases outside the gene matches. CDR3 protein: CASTSAGQETQYF. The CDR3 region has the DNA TGTGCCAGCACCTCAGCGGGGCAAGAGACCCAGTACTTC.

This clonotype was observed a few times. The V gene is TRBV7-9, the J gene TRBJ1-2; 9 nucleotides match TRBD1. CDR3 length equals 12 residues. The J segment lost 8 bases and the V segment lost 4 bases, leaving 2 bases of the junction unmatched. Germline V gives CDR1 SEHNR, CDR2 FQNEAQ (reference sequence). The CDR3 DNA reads TGTGCCAGCAGCTGGACAGGGGACGGCTACACCTTC. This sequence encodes CASSWTGDGYTF. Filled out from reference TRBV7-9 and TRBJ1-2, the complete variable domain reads DTGVSQNPRHKITKRGQNVTFRCDPISEHNRLYWYRQTLGQGPEFLTYFQNEAQLEKSRLLSDRFSAERPKGSFSTLEIQRTEQGDSAMYLCASSWTGDGYTFGSGTRLTVV.

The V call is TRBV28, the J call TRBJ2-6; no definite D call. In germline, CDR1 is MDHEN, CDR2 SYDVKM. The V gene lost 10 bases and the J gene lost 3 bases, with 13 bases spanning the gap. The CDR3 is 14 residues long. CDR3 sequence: CATERPVGANVLTF. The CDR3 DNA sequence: TGTGCCACCGAGAGACCCGTTGGGGCCAACGTCCTGACTTTC.

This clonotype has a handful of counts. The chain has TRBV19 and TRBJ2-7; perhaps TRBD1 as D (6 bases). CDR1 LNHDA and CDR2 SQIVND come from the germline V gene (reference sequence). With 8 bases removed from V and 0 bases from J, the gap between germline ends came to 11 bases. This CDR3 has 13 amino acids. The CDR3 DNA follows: TGTGCCAGTTCTGACAGGCTCTCCTACGAGCAGTACTTC. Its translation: CASSDRLSYEQYF. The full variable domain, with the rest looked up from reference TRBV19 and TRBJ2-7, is DGGITQSPKYLFRKEGQNVTLSCEQNLNHDAMYWYRQDPGQGLRLIYYSQIVNDFQKGDIAEGYSVSREKKESFPLTVTSAQKNPTAFYLCASSDRLSYEQYFGPGTRLTVT.

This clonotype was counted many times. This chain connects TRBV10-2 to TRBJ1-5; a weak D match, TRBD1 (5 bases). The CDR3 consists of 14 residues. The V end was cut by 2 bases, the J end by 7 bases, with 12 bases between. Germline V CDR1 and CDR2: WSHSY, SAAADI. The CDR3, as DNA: TGCGCCAGCAGTGAGAGACAGTCGGGCCAGCCCCAGCATTTT. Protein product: CASSERQSGQPQHF.

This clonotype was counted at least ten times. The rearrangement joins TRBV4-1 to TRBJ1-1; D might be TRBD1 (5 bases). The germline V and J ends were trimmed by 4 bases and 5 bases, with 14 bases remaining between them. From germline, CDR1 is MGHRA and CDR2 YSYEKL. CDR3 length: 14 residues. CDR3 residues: CASSPGGGRTEAFF. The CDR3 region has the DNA TGCGCCAGCAGCCCCGGGGGAGGGAGGACTGAAGCTTTCTTT.

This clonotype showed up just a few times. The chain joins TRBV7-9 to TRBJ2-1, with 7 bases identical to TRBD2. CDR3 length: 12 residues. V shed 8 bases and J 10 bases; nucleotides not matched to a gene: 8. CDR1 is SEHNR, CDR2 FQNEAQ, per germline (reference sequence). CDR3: CASLQGGYEQFF. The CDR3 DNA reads TGTGCCAGCCTTCAGGGAGGGTACGAGCAGTTCTTC.